The clone carrying this T cell receptor (beta chain) was counted at least ten times. The data stem from a study of HIV-infected patients and healthy controls. The repertoire came from unfractionated whole blood and reflected all unsorted peripheral T cells. Trimming took 0 bases from V and 4 from J, leaving 9 bases between them. The CDR3 runs 14 residues. Germline V gives CDR1 MNHEY, CDR2 SVGAGI. cDNA was made from roughly 500 ng RNA using alpha and beta constant primers. Using multiplexing indices, alpha and beta chain libraries were generated apart by chain-specific third strand synthesis. TCRdb reprocessed the 5' RACE reads with MiXCR, giving one entry per CDR3 protein. This table holds under 20,000 distinct CDR3 sequences, 8% to 10% found once.

The sequencing sample was made of blood. The chain employs TRBV6-5 and TRBJ1-2; the D is unclear. This sequence originates from an adult in good health. This CDR3 is CASSYSNGRYGYTF. The CDR3 DNA follows: TGTGCCAGCAGTTACTCGAACGGGCGCTATGGCTACACCTTC.